Following are 15 T cell receptor beta chains from one sample sequenced in a study of T cell repertoires in ileal Crohn's disease. TCRdb keeps only in-frame clones here, not all; method: immunoSEQ multiplex PCR. In the table there are 2,000 to 2,500 clones, around 93% of which are singletons. Specimen: ileal tissue. These receptor sequences come from an adult with Crohn's disease.

The V gene is TRBV6-5, the J gene TRBJ1-2; maybe TRBD1 (5 bases). V shed 3 bases and J shed 8 bases, with 13 bases lying between them. This CDR3 contains 13 residues. In germline, CDR1 is MNHEY, CDR2 SVGAGI. CDR3 in amino acids: CASSYAGLGGYTF. CDR3 coding DNA: TGTGCCAGCAGTTATGCAGGGTTAGGCGGCTACACCTTC.

The chain couples TRBV20-1 to TRBJ1-2, with D hard to call. The CDR3 length is 11 residues. The germline CDR1 and CDR2 sequences are DFQATT and SNEGSKA (reference sequence). The germline V and J ends were trimmed by 0 bases and 7 bases, with 6 bases remaining between them. The CDR3 region is CSARDRFGYTF. The CDR3 nucleotides read TGCAGTGCTAGAGATCGTTTTGGCTACACCTTC.

The J gene is TRBJ2-7, the V gene TRBV30; tentative D call: TRBD1 (6 bases). This CDR3 contains 14 residues. The germline CDR1 and CDR2 sequences are GTSNPN and SVGIG (reference sequence). Trimming removed 0 bases at V and 7 bases at J, with 16 bases between. The CDR3 sequence is CAWSVVGSGVEQYF. As DNA, the CDR3 is TGTGCCTGGAGTGTAGTCGGCTCAGGGGTAGAGCAGTACTTC.

The V call is TRBV2, the J call TRBJ1-1; D not certain. The ends were cut back, 6 bases at V and 4 bases at J, with 12 bases in the middle. The CDR3 totals 13 residues. The germline V gene has CDR1 SNHLY and CDR2 FYNNEI. The CDR3 DNA is TGTGCCAGCAGGAGGGATTACGGCACTGAAGCTTTCTTT. Translated, it gives CASRRDYGTEAFF.

The V call is TRBV5-4, the J call TRBJ2-1, with 8 positions matching TRBD1. Germline trimming cut 6 bases from V and 8 bases from J; bases unmatched to any gene: 10. The CDR3 is 14 amino acids. From germline, CDR1 is SGHNT and CDR2 YYREEE (reference sequence). The CDR3 reads CASTSRQGSDEQFF. In DNA form, the CDR3 reads TGTGCCAGCACCTCTAGACAGGGGAGCGATGAGCAGTTCTTC.

The V and J genes are TRBV29-1 and TRBJ2-7; 9 nucleotides align to TRBD1. Germline loops: CDR1 SQVTM, CDR2 ANQGSEA. The V and J ends lost 5 bases and 0 bases, in that order; junction bases with no gene match: 8. The CDR3 loop spans 15 amino acids. CDR3 nucleotide sequence: TGCAGCGTTTCGACAGGGGGAAGTTCCTCCTACGAGCAGTACTTC. Translated, it gives CSVSTGGSSSYEQYF.

This clone was found once. The chain uses TRBV5-6 and TRBJ1-1; D is perhaps TRBD1 (6 bases). The V and J ends lost 4 bases and 6 bases respectively, with 13 bases between them. This CDR3 has 13 residues. Germline CDR1 SGHDT, CDR2 YYEEEE. CDR3 bases: TGTGCCAGCAGCATACAGGGAGTCGCTGAAGCTTTCTTT. Translating it yields CASSIQGVAEAFF. The full variable domain, with the rest looked up from reference TRBV5-6 and TRBJ1-1, is DAGVTQSPTHLIKTRGQQVTLRCSPKSGHDTVSWYQQALGQGPQFIFQYYEEEERQRGNFPDRFSGHQFPNYSSELNVNALLLGDSALYLCASSIQGVAEAFFGQGTRLTVV.

V gene TRBV5-6 combines with J gene TRBJ2-1; D is perhaps TRBD2 (5 bases). Germline assignment: CDR1 SGHDT and CDR2 YYEEEE. CDR3 size: 13 residues. The ends were cut back, 0 bases at V and 7 bases at J, with 8 bases in the middle. This CDR3 reads CASSLGRRNEQFF. DNA of the CDR3: TGTGCCAGCAGCTTGGGACGGAGGAATGAGCAGTTCTTC.

The chain links TRBV30 to TRBJ2-1; 7 nucleotides align to TRBD2. Germline trimming cut 3 bases from V and 7 bases from J; bases unmatched to any gene: 0. The germline V gene encodes CDR1 GTSNPN and CDR2 SVGIG (reference sequence). The CDR3 contains 11 residues. The CDR3 protein is CAWRRGNEQFF. The CDR3 coding sequence is TGTGCCTGGAGGCGGGGGAATGAGCAGTTCTTC.

The chain couples TRBV5-4 to TRBJ2-2; the match to TRBD2 covers 7 bases. The CDR3 totals 19 residues. V dropped 2 bases and J dropped 6; count of bases not matched to a gene: 19. The germline V gene has CDR1 SGHNT and CDR2 YYREEE (reference sequence). As DNA, the CDR3 is TGTGCCAGCAGCTTTTCCTTTTCAGATGGGGGGGATGGTCCCGGGGAGCTGTTTTTT. It specifies CASSFSFSDGGDGPGELFF.

This chain connects TRBV5-1 to TRBJ1-4, with 8 bases that match TRBD1. V trimming: 4 bases; J trimming: 5 bases; junction bases outside the gene matches: 4. This CDR3 has 14 residues. Germline V CDR1 and CDR2: SGHRS, YFSETQ. This chain's CDR3 is CASSPGQENEKLFF. CDR3 nucleotides: TGCGCCAGCAGCCCGGGACAGGAGAATGAAAAACTGTTTTTT. The full variable domain, its missing parts supplied by reference TRBV5-1 and TRBJ1-4, is KAGVTQTPRYLIKTRGQQVTLSCSPISGHRSVSWYQQTPGQGLQFLFEYFSETQRNKGNFPGRFSGRQFSNSRSEMNVSTLELGDSALYLCASSPGQENEKLFFGSGTQLSVL.

This clone was detected once. The V gene is TRBV7-2, the J gene TRBJ2-2; TRBD1 matches at 10 bases. V lost 7 bases to trimming and J lost 4 bases; unmatched junction nucleotides: 9. CDR1 and CDR2 from the germline V gene are SGHTA and FQGNSA. CDR3 length: 16 amino acids. The CDR3 reads CASTIQGTGATGELFF. For the CDR3, the DNA is TGTGCCAGCACCATACAGGGGACAGGGGCCACCGGGGAGCTGTTTTTT.

The table lists this clone with a few counts. The V call is TRBV7-9, the J call TRBJ1-5, with no clear D. V was clipped by 5 bases and J by 6 bases, with 8 bases between them. CDR1 is SEHNR, CDR2 FQNEAQ, per germline (reference sequence). The CDR3 totals 12 residues. The CDR3 DNA reads as TGTGCCAGCAGCCTGGGAGGTCAGCCCCAGCATTTT. Translation: CASSLGGQPQHF.

J is TRBJ2-1 and V is TRBV11-2; D might be TRBD2 (7 bases). Trimming took off 4 bases at V and 2 bases at J, with 12 bases between the two ends. The CDR3 covers 15 residues. Germline V gene sequence: CDR1 SGHAT, CDR2 FQNNGV. The CDR3 sequence is CASSSTGGTYNEQFF. CDR3 in DNA: TGTGCCAGCAGCTCTACGGGGGGCACCTACAATGAGCAGTTCTTC.

The chain links TRBV7-2 to TRBJ1-5, with no clear D. The V gene's germline CDR1 is SGHTA and CDR2 FQGNSA. The V end was cut by 1 base, the J end by 4 bases, with 14 bases between. The CDR3 has 16 residues. In nucleotides, the CDR3 is TGTGCCAGCAGCTTAGATGGCTCGCGGGTAAATCAGCCCCAGCATTTT. The encoded protein is CASSLDGSRVNQPQHF.